The 20 T cell receptor beta chains below were found in one sample sequenced in a study of PD-1 blockade in classical Hodgkin lymphoma. TCRdb's copy holds only in-frame clones and misses some; the assay was immunoSEQ multiplex PCR. The repertoire holds around 58,000 clones, about 88% seen once, with over 9.5% in the top ten. Relapse after autologous stem cell transplantation occurred in every patient, and brentuximab vedotin exposure varied. Sequenced material: peripheral blood mononuclear cells (PBMCs), taken at baseline. Every receptor here comes from a human donor with classical Hodgkin lymphoma.

The CDR3 is CASSAGGTAEAFF. The CDR3 DNA sequence: TGTGCCAGCAGCGCCGGGGGGACTGCTGAAGCTTTCTTT. The chain is built from TRBV7-3 and TRBJ1-1; D might be TRBD1 (5 bases). This CDR3 region has 13 residues. Germline V gene sequence: CDR1 SGHTA, CDR2 FQGTGA. V lost 5 bases, J lost 6 bases, and 13 bases lay in between.

The chain combines TRBV7-9 with TRBJ1-6; the match to TRBD1 covers 9 bases. J gave up 5 bases and V 5 bases, and 4 bases lay outside the gene matches. This CDR3 spans 15 amino acids. In germline, CDR1 is SEHNR, CDR2 FQNEAQ (reference sequence). CDR3 in DNA: TGTGCCAGCAGCAGGGACAGGGAAAATAATTCACCCCTCCACTTT. It specifies CASSRDRENNSPLHF.

Concerning this clone itself: The junction does not match germline at one end; this may be a read error. This CDR3 is also generated by other DNA sequences in the sample. The rearrangement joins TRBV7-9 to TRBJ1-4, with 9 bases lining up with TRBD1. Germline CDR1 reads SEHNR; CDR2 reads FQNEAQ (reference sequence). This CDR3 has 15 amino acids. The DNA for the CDR3 is TGCGCCGTTGGGGAGGGGACAGGGAACCATGAAAAACTGTTTTTT. This codes for CAVGEGTGNHEKLFF.

This chain uses TRBV19 with TRBJ1-4; no firm D call. CDR1 is LNHDA, CDR2 SQIVND, per germline (reference sequence). The CDR3 is made up of 13 amino acids. V lost 5 bases to trimming and J lost 5 bases, with 9 bases between them. DNA of the CDR3: TGTGCCAGTAGTCCCGCGGCCAATGAAAAACTGTTTTTT. Its translation is CASSPAANEKLFF.

Here the CDR3 DNA reads TGCAGCGTTGAGGCGGGACTAGCAAAAGATACGCAGTATTTT. Translating it yields CSVEAGLAKDTQYF. The chain is built from TRBV29-1 and TRBJ2-3; 9 nucleotides match TRBD2. The CDR3 has 14 amino acids. The germline CDR1 and CDR2 sequences are SQVTM and ANQGSEA. J gave up 5 bases and V 3 bases, and 6 bases lay outside the gene matches.

This sequence joins TRBV10-3 and TRBJ2-5; 7 bases are a match to TRBD1. The V gene's germline CDR1 is ENHRY and CDR2 SYGVKD. V trimming: 2 bases; J trimming: 0 bases; junction bases outside the gene matches: 0. The CDR3 has 14 residues. The CDR3 protein is CAISEQGDQETQYF. The CDR3 nucleotides are TGTGCCATCAGTGAGCAGGGGGACCAAGAGACCCAGTACTTC.

The gene calls are TRBV18 and TRBJ2-3, with TRBD2 identical over 10 bases. This CDR3 is built from 15 residues. The trim removed 3 bases at V and 5 bases at J, leaving 5 bases unmatched. Looked up from germline, CDR1 is KGHSH and CDR2 is LQKENI. The CDR3 bases are TGTGCCAGCTCACCTCTAGCGGGAGTTAAAGATACGCAGTATTTT. The encoded protein is CASSPLAGVKDTQYF.

The chain is built from TRBV18 and TRBJ2-1; 7 nucleotides line up with TRBD1. Germline V gives CDR1 KGHSH, CDR2 LQKENI. This CDR3 region has 16 residues. V gave up 4 bases and J gave up 1 base; unmatched junction bases: 7. In nucleotides, the CDR3 is TGTGCCAGCTCACGCACAGGGGTTCAGTCCTACAATGAGCAGTTCTTC. Translating gives CASSRTGVQSYNEQFF.

This clone showed up just once. This chain links TRBV7-8 with TRBJ2-4, with TRBD1 identical over 8 bases. Germline CDR1 SGHVS, CDR2 FQNEAQ. CDR3 length: 15 amino acids. V dropped 5 bases and J dropped 7; count of bases not matched to a gene: 10. DNA of the CDR3: TGTGCCAGCAGCCGACCAGGACAGGGTACCAACATTCAGTACTTC. Amino acid sequence: CASSRPGQGTNIQYF.

The V gene is TRBV4-1, the J gene TRBJ1-1; a possible D gene is TRBD1 (6 bases). Germline values: CDR1 MGHRA, CDR2 YSYEKL. This CDR3 has 18 amino acids. V lost 3 bases and J lost 5, with 25 bases in between. The CDR3 DNA is TGCGCCAGCAGCCAGTTTCAGGGGTTAACATATGAAAGGACTGAAGCTTTCTTT. Amino acids: CASSQFQGLTYERTEAFF.

The V call is TRBV7-8, the J call TRBJ2-1; 9 bases fit TRBD2. CDR3 length: 16 amino acids. The trim removed 2 bases at V and 7 bases at J, leaving 9 bases unmatched. Looked up from germline, CDR1 is SGHVS and CDR2 is FQNEAQ. Here the CDR3 reads CASSLLQREVGNEQFF. The CDR3 DNA sequence: TGTGCCAGCAGCTTACTCCAGCGGGAGGTAGGGAATGAGCAGTTCTTC.

This clone has only one observation. This chain joins TRBV28 and TRBJ1-3; D gene uncertain. Trimming shortened V by 6 bases and J by 3 bases, and 9 bases separated the two germline ends. Germline V lookup: CDR1 MDHEN, CDR2 SYDVKM. The CDR3 totals 13 residues. CDR3 DNA sequence: TGTGCCAGCAGCTTGGGTGTTGGAAACACCATATATTTT. It specifies CASSLGVGNTIYF. The full variable domain, its missing parts supplied by reference TRBV28 and TRBJ1-3, is DVKVTQSSRYLVKRTGEKVFLECVQDMDHENMFWYRQDPGLGLRLIYFSYDVKMKEKGDIPEGYSVSREKKERFSLILESASTNQTSMYLCASSLGVGNTIYFGEGSWLTVV.

The V and J genes are TRBV18 and TRBJ2-1, with 8 nucleotides matching TRBD2. This CDR3 contains 16 residues. The V and J ends lost 8 bases and 0 bases, in that order; junction bases with no gene match: 9. Looked up from germline, CDR1 is KGHSH and CDR2 is LQKENI. CDR3 residues: CASRAGALSSYNEQFF. The CDR3 nucleotides read TGTGCCAGCAGAGCGGGGGCCCTTAGCTCCTACAATGAGCAGTTCTTC.

The chain combines TRBV18 with TRBJ2-5; either TRBD1 or TRBD2 may supply D (5 bases each). Trimming left V 3 bases short and J 2 bases short, with 13 bases between. Germline CDR1 KGHSH, CDR2 LQKENI. The length of the CDR3 is 15 residues. CDR3 sequence reads: CASSPGEKGQETQYF. The CDR3 DNA follows: TGTGCCAGCTCACCGGGGGAAAAGGGACAAGAGACCCAGTACTTC.

CDR3 sequence reads: CASEKPGGEETQYF. As DNA, the CDR3 is TGTGCCAGCGAAAAACCGGGGGGGGAAGAGACCCAGTACTTC. The V call is TRBV2, the J call TRBJ2-5; TRBD2 matches 8 bases. Germline V gives CDR1 SNHLY, CDR2 FYNNEI. This CDR3 has 14 residues. V lost 8 bases to trimming and J lost 3 bases; unmatched junction nucleotides: 8.

This rearrangement joins TRBV11-2 to TRBJ2-7, with 8 bases aligning to TRBD1. From germline, CDR1 is SGHAT and CDR2 FQNNGV. V lost 1 base and J lost 3; bases outside the gene matches: 2. The CDR3 is 14 residues long. The DNA for the CDR3 is TGTGCCAGCAGCTTAGCACAGGGGGTCTACGAGCAGTACTTC. It translates to CASSLAQGVYEQYF.

Details on this clone: Other DNA sequences in the same sample also yield this CDR3. This sequence joins TRBV30 and TRBJ2-7; 7 positions match TRBD2. This CDR3 is built from 13 residues. The germline gives CDR1 GTSNPN, CDR2 SVGIG (reference sequence). Unmatched junction bases numbered 7, after V lost 2 bases and J lost 6 bases. The CDR3 reads CAWSSGGPGEQYF. The DNA for the CDR3 is TGTGCCTGGAGTTCGGGGGGTCCGGGCGAGCAGTACTTC.

This clone was seen a single time. The chain has TRBV5-1 and TRBJ2-3, with 11 nucleotides matching TRBD1. V lost 1 base and J lost 4; bases outside the gene matches: 2. There are 15 residues in the CDR3. Germline CDR1 and CDR2: SGHRS and YFSETQ. The CDR3 DNA reads as TGCGCCAGCAGCTTGTGGGGACAGGGGGCAGATACGCAGTATTTT. Translating it yields CASSLWGQGADTQYF.

The rearrangement uses TRBV4-1 and TRBJ2-3; weak D call: TRBD1 (6 bases). V lost 0 bases, J lost 2 bases, and 12 bases lay in between. CDR1 and CDR2 from the germline V gene are MGHRA and YSYEKL. The CDR3 sequence is 16 residues long. The CDR3 sequence: CASSQERQGTTDTQYF. In DNA form, the CDR3 reads TGCGCCAGCAGCCAAGAACGCCAGGGGACCACAGATACGCAGTATTTT.

The rearrangement joins TRBV6-5 to TRBJ2-5; 9 nucleotides agree with TRBD2. In germline, CDR1 is MNHEY, CDR2 SVGAGI. V lost 10 bases and J lost 0; bases outside the gene matches: 3. CDR3 length: 13 amino acids. In DNA form, the CDR3 reads TGTGCCATACGACTAGCGGACCAAGAGACCCAGTACTTC. The encoded protein is CAIRLADQETQYF.